The following is a TCR beta chain sequence with its context. The antigen is not known. Clones were read by immunoSEQ multiplex PCR, and TCRdb kept only the in-frame ones, dropping some. Of tens of thousands of clones in the sample, around 82% are singletons; the top ten hold 12%. These data belong to a study of cytomegalovirus exposure and HLA in healthy donors. Study-wide context: It was reported in a later analysis that the 120 validation repertoires used the same platform as the 650 to 800 first-cohort repertoires. Whole-study findings and limits: Reported results showed that the classifier diagnosed cytomegalovirus status with high specificity and sensitivity. Cytomegalovirus-associated status was assigned to about 180 TCR beta chains.

This sequence originates from a woman aged 18-30 years in good health and CMV-seropositive. The sample comprised PBMCs.

The CDR3 DNA is TGTGCCAGCAGCGTAGAGTCCCGAGCCACTGGAAACACCATATATTTT. Translated, it gives CASSVESRATGNTIYF. The chain carries TRBV9 and TRBJ1-3; no reliable D call. Between the trimmed V and J ends, which lost 0 bases and 2 bases, there was a span of 12 bases. The CDR3 runs to 16 residues. CDR1 and CDR2 (germline): SGDLS, YYNGEE.